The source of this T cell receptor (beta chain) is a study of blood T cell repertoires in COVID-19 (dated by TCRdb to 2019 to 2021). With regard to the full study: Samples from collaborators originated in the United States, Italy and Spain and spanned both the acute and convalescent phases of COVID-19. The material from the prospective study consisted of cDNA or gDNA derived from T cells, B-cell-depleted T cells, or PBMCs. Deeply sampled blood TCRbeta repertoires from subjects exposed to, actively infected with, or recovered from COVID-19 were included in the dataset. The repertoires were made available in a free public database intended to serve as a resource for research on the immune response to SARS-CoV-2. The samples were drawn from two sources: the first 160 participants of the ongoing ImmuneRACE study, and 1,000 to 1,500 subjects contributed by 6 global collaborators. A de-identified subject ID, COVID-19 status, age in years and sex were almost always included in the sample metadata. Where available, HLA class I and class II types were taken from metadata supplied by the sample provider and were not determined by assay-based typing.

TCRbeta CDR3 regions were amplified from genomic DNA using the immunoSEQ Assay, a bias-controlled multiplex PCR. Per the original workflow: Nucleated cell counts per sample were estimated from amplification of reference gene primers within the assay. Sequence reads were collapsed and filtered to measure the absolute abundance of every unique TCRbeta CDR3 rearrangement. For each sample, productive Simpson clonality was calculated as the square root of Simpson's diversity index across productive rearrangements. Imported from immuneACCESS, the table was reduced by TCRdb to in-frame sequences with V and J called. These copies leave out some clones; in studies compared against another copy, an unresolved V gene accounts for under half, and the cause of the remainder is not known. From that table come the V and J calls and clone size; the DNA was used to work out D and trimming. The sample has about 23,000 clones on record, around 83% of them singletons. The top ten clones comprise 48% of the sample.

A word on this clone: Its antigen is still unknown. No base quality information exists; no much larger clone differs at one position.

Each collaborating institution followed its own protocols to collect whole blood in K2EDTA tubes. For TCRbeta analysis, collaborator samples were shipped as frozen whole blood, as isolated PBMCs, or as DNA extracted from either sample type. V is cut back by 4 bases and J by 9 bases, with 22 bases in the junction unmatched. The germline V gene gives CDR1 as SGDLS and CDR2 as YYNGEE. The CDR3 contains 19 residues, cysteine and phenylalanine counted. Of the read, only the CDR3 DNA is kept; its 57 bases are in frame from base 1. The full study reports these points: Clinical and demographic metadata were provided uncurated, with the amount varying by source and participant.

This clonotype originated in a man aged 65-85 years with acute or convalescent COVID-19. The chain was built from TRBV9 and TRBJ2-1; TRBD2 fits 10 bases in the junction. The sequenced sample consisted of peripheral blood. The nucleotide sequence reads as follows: TGTGCCAGCAGCCTCCACCCCGGGGCTAGCGGGGGCCTATCAGCTGAGCAGTTCTTC. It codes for CASSLHPGASGGLSAEQFF.